One sample yielded the 16 T cell receptor beta chains listed below, sequenced in a study of blood T cell repertoires in COVID-19. Here immunoSEQ multiplex PCR was the method, and the copy in TCRdb shows in-frame clones only, minus some. The sample has a few hundred thousand clones, around 82% seen once; the top ten hold 15% to 17%. The sample taken for sequencing was peripheral blood. Receptor source: a person between 65 and 79 years old with COVID-19, enrolled during active disease.

The chain links TRBV6-4 to TRBJ2-1; 8 bases map to TRBD2. Germline CDR1 is MRHNA and CDR2 is SNTAGT. The J segment lost 5 bases and the V segment lost 6 bases, leaving 9 bases of the junction unmatched. The CDR3 length is 15 residues. CDR3 DNA: TGTGCCAGCAGAGATAGCGGGGCCGCCAACAATGAGCAGTTCTTC. Protein: CASRDSGAANNEQFF.

The gene calls are TRBV6-5 and TRBJ1-5, with a possible D match to TRBD1 (6 bases). CDR3 size: 14 residues. Trimming removed 5 bases at V and 9 bases at J, with 17 bases between. Germline V gene sequence: CDR1 MNHEY, CDR2 SVGAGI. The CDR3 reads CASSITGTRRPQHF. The CDR3 DNA follows: TGTGCCAGCAGTATCACAGGGACAAGGCGGCCCCAGCATTTT.

CDR3 sequence: CASSLAKKQQYF. The CDR3 nucleotides are TGTGCCAGCAGCCTCGCAAAGAAACAGCAGTACTTC. The J gene is TRBJ2-4, the V gene TRBV6-2 or TRBV6-3; unclear D gene. The CDR3 is made up of 12 amino acids. Germline CDR1 and CDR2: MNHEY and SVGEGT. The V and J ends lost 6 bases and 13 bases respectively, with 16 bases between them.

This clone was picked up one time. V is TRBV11-3 and J is TRBJ1-1; D may be TRBD1 (5 bases). The length of the CDR3 is 13 residues. Germline assignment: CDR1 SGHNT and CDR2 YENEEA. Trimming removed 5 bases from V and 1 base from J, with 8 bases in between. CDR3 DNA: TGTGCCAGCAGCCCACAGGAGAACACTGAAGCTTTCTTT. Residues: CASSPQENTEAFF.

J is TRBJ1-5 and V is TRBV6-2 or TRBV6-3; 8 bases align to TRBD1. V gave up 6 bases and J gave up 0 bases; unmatched junction bases: 7. This CDR3 is 16 amino acids long. CDR1 MNHEY and CDR2 SVGEGT come from the germline V gene. CDR3 in amino acids: CASSITGGDSNQPQHF. The CDR3 coding sequence is TGTGCCAGCAGCATTACAGGGGGTGATAGCAATCAGCCCCAGCATTTT.

The rearrangement links TRBV24-1 to TRBJ1-4; maybe TRBD1 (6 bases). The CDR3 totals 15 residues. V was pared by 4 bases and J by 6 bases, with 14 bases between. In germline, CDR1 is KGHDR, CDR2 SFDVKD. DNA of the CDR3: TGTGCCACCAGTGACAACCGGGACAAAGATGAAAAACTGTTTTTT. Protein product: CATSDNRDKDEKLFF.

This sequence joins TRBV7-2 and TRBJ1-5, with TRBD1 identical over 7 bases. Unmatched junction bases numbered 5, after V lost 5 bases and J lost 1 base. Germline values: CDR1 SGHTA, CDR2 FQGNSA. The length of the CDR3 is 15 residues. CDR3 DNA sequence: TGTGCCAGCAGCAAGACAGGGCCCAGCAATCAGCCCCAGCATTTT. This codes for CASSKTGPSNQPQHF.

This chain connects TRBV12-3 or TRBV12-4 to TRBJ1-6, with 7 bases aligning to TRBD1. With 6 bases clipped from V and 7 bases from J, the junction kept 3 bases outside the gene matches. CDR3 length equals 13 residues. CDR3 region: CASSQGVNSPLHF. CDR3 DNA sequence: TGTGCCAGCAGCCAGGGGGTCAATTCACCCCTCCACTTT.

The genes are TRBV4-2 and TRBJ2-7; TRBD2 aligns across 7 bases. This CDR3 contains 14 residues. Germline CDR1 reads LGHNA; CDR2 reads YNFKEQ. V trimming: 2 bases; J trimming: 3 bases; junction bases outside the gene matches: 4. The CDR3 is CASSQLGTNYEQYF. In nucleotides, the CDR3 is TGTGCCAGCAGCCAATTAGGGACTAACTACGAGCAGTACTTC.

The chain recombines TRBV5-6 with TRBJ2-3, with 13 nucleotides matching TRBD2. V lost 2 bases, J lost 4 bases, and 7 bases stayed unmatched. The CDR3 has 17 residues. CDR1 and CDR2 (germline): SGHDT, YYEEEE. The CDR3 nucleotides read TGTGCCAGCAGCTTCTCCACTACTAGCGGGAGGGCAGATACGCAGTATTTT. Translation: CASSFSTTSGRADTQYF.

V gene TRBV4-2 combines with J gene TRBJ2-3; a possible D gene is TRBD1 (7 bases). V lost 5 bases and J 0 bases, leaving 18 bases between the germline ends. This CDR3 has 17 amino acids. CDR1 and CDR2 (germline): LGHNA, YNFKEQ. The CDR3 loop is CASSSRQGGGSTDTQYF. The DNA of the CDR3 is TGTGCCAGCAGCTCGCGACAGGGAGGTGGTAGCACAGATACGCAGTATTTT.

This sequence joins TRBV6-6 and TRBJ2-7; possibly TRBD2 for D (6 bases). Germline V gene data show CDR1 as MNHNY and CDR2 as SVGAGI (reference sequence). V lost 5 bases and J lost 6, with 20 bases in between. The CDR3 length is 15 residues. The CDR3 DNA sequence: TGTGCCAGCAGTAACAACGCGGGACGGTATCCCGAGCAGTACTTC. Protein sequence: CASSNNAGRYPEQYF.

This clone appeared a single time. V usage is TRBV3-1 (or the pseudogene TRBV3-2) and J usage is TRBJ2-1, with D perhaps TRBD2 (6 bases). Germline V gene data show CDR1 as LGHDT and CDR2 as YNNKEL (reference sequence). The CDR3 is 15 residues long. V dropped 4 bases and J dropped 9 bases, with 19 bases sitting between them. The CDR3 bases are TGTGCCAGCAGCCCCCTCCGGGACTCCGTCGGTGAGCAGTTCTTC. It translates to CASSPLRDSVGEQFF.

V is TRBV7-2 and J is TRBJ2-7, with a tentative D call TRBD2 (7 bases). The CDR3 extends over 16 amino acids. Trimming took off 5 bases at V and 1 base at J, with 18 bases between the two ends. Germline V lookup: CDR1 SGHTA, CDR2 FQGNSA. CDR3 sequence reads: CASSRGGGEVSYEQYF. The CDR3 nucleotides read TGTGCCAGCAGCAGAGGAGGGGGGGAAGTTTCCTACGAGCAGTACTTC.

The rearrangement links TRBV29-1 to TRBJ2-3, with 12 nucleotides matching TRBD2. The CDR3 totals 17 residues. Losses at the gene ends were 3 bases for V and 4 bases for J; bases not matched to a gene: 11. Looked up from germline, CDR1 is SQVTM and CDR2 is ANQGSEA. CDR3 sequence: CSVDSRTTSGSPDTQYF. The CDR3 region has the DNA TGCAGCGTTGATTCTCGAACGACTAGCGGGAGCCCAGATACGCAGTATTTT.

The chain recombines TRBV28 with TRBJ2-1; 11 nucleotides align to TRBD2. Germline assignment: CDR1 MDHEN and CDR2 SYDVKM. Losses at the gene ends were 2 bases for V and 10 bases for J; bases not matched to a gene: 7. The CDR3 is 15 residues long. The CDR3 protein is CASSLTSGGKWEQFF. CDR3 nucleotide sequence: TGTGCCAGCAGTTTAACTAGCGGGGGAAAATGGGAGCAGTTCTTC.